This T cell receptor beta chain was identified during a study of CD8+ T cells in alopecia areata. At the level of the study: Those patients who were treated received oral tofacitinib, which was given at 5 to 10 mg twice daily for moderate-to-severe alopecia areata. Regarding the study as a whole: Researchers report lesional scalp, most notably alopecia totalis/universalis, outstripped normal scalp in clonality. TCRs were shared less clearly across patients than in mice, possibly for HLA-related reasons.

RNA extraction was followed by reverse transcription into cDNA, which acted as the sequencing template. Data came from immunoSEQ multiplex PCR; TCRdb stores just in-frame clones and leaves some out. This sample has about 120,000 clones, with 30% to 40% found just once. As regards this clone: The antigen remains undetermined.

Germline CDR1 and CDR2: MNHEY and SVGAGI. The CDR3 has 13 amino acids. V dropped 2 bases and J dropped 6 bases, with 10 bases sitting between them. The TCR originated in a human donor with alopecia areata. The sequencing input was CD4+ T cells sorted from blood. This sequence joins TRBV6-5 and TRBJ1-2, with no clear D. The CDR3, as DNA: TGTGCCAGCAGTTACAATAGGGAGCATGGCTACACCTTC. Protein sequence: CASSYNREHGYTF.